What follows are 8 T cell receptor beta chains derived from one specimen sequenced in a study of blood T cell repertoires in COVID-19. Profiling relied on immunoSEQ multiplex PCR, and the TCRdb table lists in-frame clones only, not all of them. The repertoire holds 90,000 to 120,000 clones, with roughly four fifths as singletons. Sequenced input: peripheral blood. The receptor source for this set is a woman older than 75 with active or convalescent COVID-19.

This rearrangement joins TRBV6-6 to TRBJ1-5, with D uncertain. CDR1 and CDR2 (germline): MNHNY, SVGAGI (reference sequence). V was trimmed by 6 bases and J by 1 base, leaving 16 bases between them. The CDR3 totals 16 residues. CDR3 in DNA: TGTGCCAGCAGCCCCCTCCGCGTGAGGAGCAATCAGCCCCAGCATTTT. This sequence encodes CASSPLRVRSNQPQHF.

The genes are TRBV24-1 and TRBJ2-4; no firm D call. Per germline, CDR1 KGHDR and CDR2 SFDVKD. With 3 bases removed from V and 8 bases from J, the gap between germline ends came to 13 bases. The CDR3 totals 14 residues. DNA for the CDR3: TGTGCCACCAGTGATAAACGTAGATCGGACATTCAGTACTTC. Its translation is CATSDKRRSDIQYF.

The chain recombines TRBV28 with TRBJ2-7; D may be TRBD1 (5 bases). The CDR3 has 15 amino acids. Germline V gene sequence: CDR1 MDHEN, CDR2 SYDVKM. V shed 5 bases and J shed 5 bases, with 19 bases lying between them. CDR3 coding DNA: TGTGCCAGCAGTCCCCCGAACAGGTTCGAGAACGAGCAGTACTTC. Residues: CASSPPNRFENEQYF.

The chain couples TRBV9 to TRBJ2-5, with D maybe TRBD1 (6 bases). The germline gives CDR1 SGDLS, CDR2 YYNGEE. This CDR3 is 14 amino acids long. V was trimmed by 4 bases and J by 4 bases, leaving 14 bases between them. In DNA, the CDR3 is TGTGCCAGCAGCAAGGACAGCTGGGGAGAGACCCAGTACTTC. Translation gives CASSKDSWGETQYF.

The CDR3 DNA reads as TGTGCCAGCACCCTGGCAGGGCTGGGTGGAAACACCATATATTTT. This codes for CASTLAGLGGNTIYF. The chain couples TRBV5-6 to TRBJ1-3, with D perhaps matching TRBD1 (5 bases). CDR1 and CDR2 from the germline V gene are SGHDT and YYEEEE. The CDR3 runs 15 residues. Trimming removed 6 bases at V and 3 bases at J, with 16 bases between.

This chain links TRBV19 with TRBJ1-4; maybe TRBD1 (5 bases). The CDR3 covers 15 residues. CDR1 is LNHDA, CDR2 SQIVND, per germline (reference sequence). V was trimmed by 5 bases and J by 6 bases, leaving 16 bases between them. The chain's CDR3 is CASSPTWGDDEKLFF. The DNA of the CDR3 is TGTGCCAGTAGTCCCACGTGGGGGGATGATGAAAAACTGTTTTTT.

The rearrangement links TRBV6-6 to TRBJ2-5; TRBD2 matches at 10 bases. CDR3 length equals 15 residues. Germline V CDR1 and CDR2: MNHNY, SVGAGI (reference sequence). Trimming took 2 bases from V and 9 from J; bases not matched to a gene: 9. The CDR3 is CASSYEAGGREAQYF. CDR3 nucleotides: TGTGCCAGCAGTTACGAAGCGGGGGGGCGGGAGGCCCAGTACTTC.

The V call is TRBV9, the J call TRBJ2-3; the D gene is possibly TRBD1 (5 bases). V dropped 4 bases and J dropped 6 bases, with 18 bases sitting between them. The CDR3 spans 15 residues. Germline CDR1 SGDLS, CDR2 YYNGEE. This chain's CDR3 is CASSLNGHLWDTQYF. CDR3 DNA: TGTGCCAGCAGCTTGAATGGACACCTTTGGGATACGCAGTATTTT.